A selection of T cell receptor beta chains follows, all from one sample in a study of blood T cell repertoires in COVID-19. The assay was immunoSEQ multiplex PCR, and TCRdb's table has in-frame clones only and misses some. Of a few hundred thousand clones listed, roughly nine tenths are singletons. Material: peripheral blood. The source is a woman in her thirties with COVID-19, enrolled during active disease. The CDR3 runs from the conserved cysteine through the conserved F or W. A D gene is named only where the DNA matches it firmly. Expanded clones get a size class; other rows say once, few or many, or leave the size out.

V gene	clone size	J gene	D gene	CDR3 DNA	CDR3 protein
TRBV5-8	.	TRBJ2-2	TRBD2	TGTGCCAGCAGCCCGGGACTAGGACTCACCGGGGAGCTGTTTTTT	CASSPGLGLTGELFF
TRBV4-3	.	TRBJ1-2	.	TGCGCCAGCAGCCAAGATGGAGGCGGGGAGAACTATGGCTACACCTTC	CASSQDGGGENYGYTF
TRBV4-1	few	TRBJ1-1	.	TGCGCCAGCAGCCAAGATCCTGGGACTCGGCACACTGAAGCTTTCTTT	CASSQDPGTRHTEAFF
TRBV5-4	.	TRBJ2-3	.	TGTGCCAGCAGCTCCCCCGCCGGTCCCGGGGGAGATACGCAGTATTTT	CASSSPAGPGGDTQYF
TRBV7-2	.	TRBJ1-6	TRBD1	TGTGCCAGCAGCGGGACAGGGACACCCCTCCACTTT	CASSGTGTPLHF
TRBV5-1	.	TRBJ1-2	TRBD1	TGCGCCAGCAGCTTGGCGGACAGGGCTCTCTATGGCTACACCTTC	CASSLADRALYGYTF
TRBV3-1/TRBV3-2	.	TRBJ2-5	.	TGTGCCAGCAGCCAAGGAGGGGGGACCCAGTACTTC	CASSQGGGTQYF
TRBV11-3	.	TRBJ1-1	.	TGTGCCAGCAGCCGGACAGCTGAAGCTTTCTTT	CASSRTAEAFF
TRBV28	.	TRBJ2-7	TRBD2	TGTGCCAGCAGTTTAGGGCTAGCGGGGAACCGCTACGAGCAGTACTTC	CASSLGLAGNRYEQYF
TRBV19	once	TRBJ1-2	.	TGTGCCAGTAGTATGAGGCCTGACAGGACAGTTGGTGGCTACACCTTC	CASSMRPDRTVGGYTF
TRBV6-1	once	TRBJ1-5	.	TGTGCCAGCAACGAAGGGGGGGGGCCCCAGCATTTT	CASNEGGGPQHF